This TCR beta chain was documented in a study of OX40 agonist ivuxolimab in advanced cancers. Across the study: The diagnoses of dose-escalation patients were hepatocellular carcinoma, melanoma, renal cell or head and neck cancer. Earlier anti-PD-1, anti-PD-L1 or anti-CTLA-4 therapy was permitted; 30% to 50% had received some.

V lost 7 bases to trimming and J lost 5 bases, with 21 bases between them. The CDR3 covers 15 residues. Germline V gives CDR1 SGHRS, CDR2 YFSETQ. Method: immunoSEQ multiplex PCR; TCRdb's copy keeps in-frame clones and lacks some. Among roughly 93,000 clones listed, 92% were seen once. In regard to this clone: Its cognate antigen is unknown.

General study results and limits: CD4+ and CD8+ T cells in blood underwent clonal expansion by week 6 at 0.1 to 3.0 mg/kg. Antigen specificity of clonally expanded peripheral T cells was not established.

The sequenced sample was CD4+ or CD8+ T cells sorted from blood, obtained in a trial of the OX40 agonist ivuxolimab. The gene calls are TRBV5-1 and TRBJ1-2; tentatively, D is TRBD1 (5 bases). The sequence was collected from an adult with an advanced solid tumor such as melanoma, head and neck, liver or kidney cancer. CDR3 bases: TGCGCCAGCTCTTTGGGACTCGCCTCCCTTTATGGCTACACCTTC. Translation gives CASSLGLASLYGYTF.